The 8 T cell receptor beta chains below come from one sample, sequenced in a study of T cells after yellow fever vaccination. TCRdb used MiXCR to reprocess the 5' RACE reads, holding one entry per CDR3 protein. The repertoire has a few hundred thousand distinct CDR3 sequences, roughly 6.3% of them found once; the top ten carry more than 0.85%. The specimen was CD4+ T cells sorted from PBMCs, collected on the day of the yellow fever booster vaccination. The source of these receptors is a man younger than 45 who received the YFV17D yellow fever vaccine.

In its sample, this clonotype was seen a few times. This chain joins TRBV5-1 and TRBJ2-5, with 9 nucleotides matching TRBD1. The germline V gene encodes CDR1 SGHRS and CDR2 YFSETQ. V lost 8 bases to trimming and J lost 5 bases; unmatched junction nucleotides: 13. This CDR3 is 15 amino acids long. CDR3 DNA: TGCGCCAGTTCCATTACCGGGGACAGGGCTGAGACCCAGTACTTC. This sequence encodes CASSITGDRAETQYF.

This clonotype was detected a few times. The chain uses TRBV10-3 and TRBJ2-1; 10 bases match TRBD1. V lost 4 bases and J lost 3; bases outside the gene matches: 9. Germline V lookup: CDR1 ENHRY, CDR2 SYGVKD. The CDR3 totals 17 residues. Here the CDR3 DNA reads TGTGCCATCAGTGGACAGGGGGCCCCTGAGAACTACAATGAGCAGTTCTTC. It encodes CAISGQGAPENYNEQFF.

This clonotype has at least ten counts. V is TRBV11-1 and J is TRBJ2-4; a weak D match, TRBD2 (6 bases). V was clipped by 5 bases and J by 9 bases, with 14 bases between them. Germline V gene lookup returns CDR1 SGHAT and CDR2 FQDESV (reference sequence). The CDR3 consists of 13 residues. CDR3 residues: CASSARLDAIQYF. The CDR3 coding sequence is TGTGCCAGCAGCGCCCGACTAGATGCCATTCAGTACTTC.

This clonotype has only a few counts. The chain uses TRBV6-5 and TRBJ2-2; TRBD2 matches 7 bases. The CDR3 extends over 14 amino acids. Trimming cost V 6 bases and J 7 bases; bases outside gene matches: 8. CDR1 is MNHEY, CDR2 SVGAGI, per germline. The CDR3 region is CASRITGRGGELFF. CDR3 nucleotide sequence: TGTGCCAGCAGAATAACGGGGAGGGGCGGGGAGCTGTTTTTT.

This clonotype was counted only a few times. This chain uses TRBV12-3 or TRBV12-4 with TRBJ1-5; D is unclear. The ends were cut back, 9 bases at V and 3 bases at J, with 12 bases in the middle. The CDR3 totals 13 residues. The DNA for the CDR3 is TGTGCCAGTGGGGAGGCGTTCAATCAGCCCCAGCATTTT. The encoded protein is CASGEAFNQPQHF.

The chain carries TRBV13 and TRBJ2-5; 9 nucleotides match TRBD1. The CDR3 length is 14 residues. Trimming took 5 bases from V and 6 from J; bases not matched to a gene: 7. In germline, CDR1 is PRHDT, CDR2 FYEKMQ (reference sequence). The CDR3 DNA reads TGTGCCAGCAGCGGGACAGGGAGGGTGAAGACCCAGTACTTC. Its protein is CASSGTGRVKTQYF.

The V gene is TRBV20-1, the J gene TRBJ2-7; a weak D match, TRBD1 (5 bases). Germline CDR1 and CDR2: DFQATT and SNEGSKA (reference sequence). This CDR3 is built from 14 residues. Trimming shortened V by 1 base and J by 6 bases, and 16 bases separated the two germline ends. The CDR3 here is CSARARAGFSEQYF. In nucleotides, the CDR3 is TGCAGTGCTAGAGCCCGGGCAGGGTTTAGCGAGCAGTACTTC.

This clonotype turned up a few times. The V and J genes are TRBV4-3 and TRBJ1-3, with D unresolved. The germline gives CDR1 LGHNA, CDR2 YSLEER. CDR3 length: 16 amino acids. V lost 2 bases and J lost 0, with 11 bases in between. The CDR3 here is CASSQYAGYSGNTIYF. The CDR3 DNA follows: TGCGCCAGCAGCCAATATGCGGGGTACTCTGGAAACACCATATATTTT.